Shown below are 9 T cell receptor beta chains from a single sample sequenced in a study of blood T cell repertoires in COVID-19. Sequencing used immunoSEQ multiplex PCR; TCRdb keeps in-frame clones, though not all of them. This table has 150,000 or so clones, approximately 88% appearing once. The sequenced sample consisted of PBMCs or T cells enriched from blood (not recorded which). The receptors stem from a man aged 70 or older who had been exposed to COVID-19.

The CDR3 sequence is CASREDRVETQYF. As DNA, the CDR3 is TGTGCCAGCAGGGAAGACAGGGTGGAAACCCAGTACTTC. V gene TRBV12-3 or TRBV12-4 combines with J gene TRBJ2-5, with 7 positions matching TRBD1. Losses at the gene ends were 6 bases for V and 8 bases for J; bases not matched to a gene: 9. This CDR3 is 13 amino acids long.

V usage is TRBV28 and J usage is TRBJ2-7; possibly TRBD1 for D (6 bases). The CDR3 has 14 residues. Per germline, CDR1 MDHEN and CDR2 SYDVKM. V lost 3 bases and J 2 bases, leaving 11 bases between the germline ends. The CDR3 nucleotides read TGTGCCAGCAGTTTGGGGGCGGTGGCCTACGAGCAGTACTTC. Amino acids: CASSLGAVAYEQYF.

CDR3 protein: CATATGGAEAFF. CDR3 nucleotide sequence: TGTGCCACCGCCACAGGGGGTGCTGAAGCTTTCTTT. This chain uses TRBV18 with TRBJ1-1, with 8 bases fitting TRBD1. V was clipped by 10 bases and J by 6 bases; unmatched bases: 7. This CDR3 has 12 amino acids. The germline CDR1 and CDR2 sequences are KGHSH and LQKENI.

This chain joins TRBV18 and TRBJ2-7, with D maybe TRBD1 (5 bases). The germline CDR1 and CDR2 sequences are KGHSH and LQKENI. This CDR3 has 14 amino acids. With 6 bases removed from V and 1 base from J, the gap between germline ends came to 13 bases. In DNA, the CDR3 is TGTGCCAGCTCTCCCGGTAGACAGTCCTACGAGCAGTACTTC. Translation: CASSPGRQSYEQYF.

The chain carries TRBV28 and TRBJ1-2; 12 positions match TRBD1. Germline V gene sequence: CDR1 MDHEN, CDR2 SYDVKM. V dropped 6 bases and J dropped 8; count of bases not matched to a gene: 7. The CDR3 sequence is 14 residues long. CDR3 DNA: TGTGCCAGCAGAAGCGGGGGGACAGGGGGCGGCTACACCTTC. It specifies CASRSGGTGGGYTF.

This clone has more than one count but fewer than ten. The chain recombines TRBV5-1 with TRBJ1-1; the D is unclear. The CDR3 has 13 residues. Germline loops: CDR1 SGHRS, CDR2 YFSETQ. The V end was cut by 3 bases, the J end by 2 bases, with 8 bases between. The DNA for the CDR3 is TGCGCCAGCAGCTGGGCCTTTAACACTGAAGCTTTCTTT. It is translated as CASSWAFNTEAFF.

Here the CDR3 reads CASSERGRLGTEAFF. The CDR3 DNA is TGCGCCAGCAGTGAAAGGGGTAGGTTGGGCACTGAAGCTTTCTTT. The chain recombines TRBV10-2 with TRBJ1-1, with D possibly TRBD1 on 5 matching bases. In germline, CDR1 is WSHSY, CDR2 SAAADI. The ends were cut back, 3 bases at V and 4 bases at J, with 15 bases in the middle. The CDR3 is made up of 15 amino acids.

The chain joins TRBV10-1 to TRBJ2-3, with 7 nucleotides matching TRBD1. The CDR3 has 15 amino acids. J lost 4 bases, V lost 2 bases, and 6 bases had no gene match. Germline CDR1 WNHNN, CDR2 SYGVQD (reference sequence). CDR3 in DNA: TGCGCCAGCAGTGAGGGAAGGGGGCAGTCAGATACGCAGTATTTT. Amino acids: CASSEGRGQSDTQYF.

This clone has just one count. V gene TRBV2 combines with J gene TRBJ2-7; D might be TRBD1 (5 bases). The length of the CDR3 is 13 residues. Trimming took 8 bases from V and 0 from J, leaving 11 bases between them. CDR1 SNHLY and CDR2 FYNNEI come from the germline V gene. Here the CDR3 DNA reads TGTGCCAGCCAGGCCAGGGTCTCCTACGAGCAGTACTTC. It is translated as CASQARVSYEQYF.